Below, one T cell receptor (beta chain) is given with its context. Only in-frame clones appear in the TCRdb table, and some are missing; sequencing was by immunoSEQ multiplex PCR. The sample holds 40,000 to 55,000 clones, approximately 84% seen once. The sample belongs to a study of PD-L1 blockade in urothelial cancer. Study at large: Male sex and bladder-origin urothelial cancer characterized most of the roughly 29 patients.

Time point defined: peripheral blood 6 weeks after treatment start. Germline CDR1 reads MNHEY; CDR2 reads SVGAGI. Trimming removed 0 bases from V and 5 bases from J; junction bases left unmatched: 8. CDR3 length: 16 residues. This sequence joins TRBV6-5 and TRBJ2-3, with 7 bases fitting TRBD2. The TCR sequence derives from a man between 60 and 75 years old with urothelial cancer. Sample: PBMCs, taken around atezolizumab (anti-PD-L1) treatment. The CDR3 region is CASSYSGGGAVDTQYF. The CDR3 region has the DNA TGTGCCAGCAGTTACTCGGGGGGGGGAGCCGTAGATACGCAGTATTTT.